These 15 T cell receptor beta chains came from one sample sequenced in a study of neurological immune-mediated disorders. MiXCR, run by TCRdb on the 5' RACE reads, gives a single entry per CDR3 protein. The repertoire holds tens of thousands of distinct CDR3 sequences, with about 2.5% as singletons. The material sequenced was PBMCs. All receptors derive from a man aged 45 to 65 with multiple sclerosis.

The table lists this clonotype with many counts. V is TRBV7-2 and J is TRBJ2-3; D gene uncertain. V lost 1 base, J lost 0 bases, and 8 bases lay in between. Germline assignment: CDR1 SGHTA and CDR2 FQGNSA. This CDR3 is built from 15 residues. The CDR3 protein is CASSLVQLSTDTQYF. The CDR3 nucleotides read TGTGCCAGCAGCTTAGTACAGCTCAGCACAGATACGCAGTATTTT.

This clonotype was found a few times. A much larger clonotype is one base distant, so this may be a read error. This likely comes from a read error, as the CDR3 has no conserved phenylalanine or tryptophan at its end. The chain links TRBV5-1 to TRBJ1-2; the D gene is possibly TRBD1 (5 bases). The CDR3 is 13 residues long. Trimming left V 0 bases short and J 4 bases short, with 7 bases between. Germline CDR1 reads SGHRS; CDR2 reads YFSETQ. The CDR3 sequence: CASSLEGPYGYTI. For the CDR3, the DNA is TGCGCCAGCAGCTTGGAGGGGCCCTATGGCTACACCATC.

This clonotype was detected many times. This chain uses TRBV20-1 with TRBJ1-5, with D perhaps TRBD1 (6 bases). This CDR3 has 15 amino acids. The V gene's germline CDR1 is DFQATT and CDR2 SNEGSKA (reference sequence). Between the trimmed V and J ends, which lost 2 bases and 3 bases, there was a span of 14 bases. The CDR3 protein is CSARHTRGANQPQHF. The DNA for the CDR3 is TGCAGTGCTAGACACACTCGGGGGGCCAATCAGCCCCAGCATTTT.

Ten or more counts support this clonotype. The chain couples TRBV6-5 to TRBJ1-3; perhaps TRBD1 as D (5 bases). From germline, CDR1 is MNHEY and CDR2 SVGAGI. This CDR3 is built from 15 residues. V was pared by 2 bases and J by 5 bases, with 13 bases between. The CDR3 nucleotides are TGTGCCAGCAGTTACGATCCAGGGAGAAGAAACACCATATATTTT. Translated: CASSYDPGRRNTIYF.

This clonotype is labeled as medium-sized. This chain links TRBV20-1 with TRBJ1-2; the D is unclear. Looked up from germline, CDR1 is DFQATT and CDR2 is SNEGSKA (reference sequence). The germline V and J ends were trimmed by 1 base and 8 bases, with 14 bases remaining between them. The CDR3 covers 13 residues. CDR3 nucleotide sequence: TGCAGTGCTAGAGTGGAGAGGGCGGGGGGCTACACCTTC. This codes for CSARVERAGGYTF.

This clonotype was seen repeatedly, ten times or more. The V call is TRBV27, the J call TRBJ2-3; TRBD2 aligns across 10 bases. Trimming took 3 bases from V and 1 from J; bases not matched to a gene: 7. In germline, CDR1 is MNHEY, CDR2 SMNVEV (reference sequence). This CDR3 spans 17 amino acids. Written as DNA, the CDR3 is TGTGCCAGCAGTTTCCTCCCTAGCGGGGGAGGCACAGATACGCAGTATTTT. The encoded protein is CASSFLPSGGGTDTQYF.

This clonotype was seen ten or more times. The junction differs from germline at one of its ends, possibly a read error. The V gene is TRBV7-2, the J gene TRBJ1-6; 9 nucleotides agree with TRBD1. The CDR3 length is 17 residues. Germline V lookup: CDR1 SGHTA, CDR2 FQGNSA. The CDR3 is CASSLLGGQGGNSPLNF. The CDR3 DNA sequence: TGTGCCAGCAGTTTGTTGGGGGGACAGGGTGGCAATTCACCCCTCAACTTT. The entire variable domain, with the rest obtained from reference TRBV7-2 and TRBJ1-6, is as follows: GAGVSQSPSNKVTEKGKDVELRCDPISGHTALYWYRQSLGQGLEFLIYFQGNSAPDKSGLPSDRFSAERTGGSVSTLTIQRTQQEDSAVYLCASSLLGGQGGNSPLNFGNGTRLTVT.

This clonotype was detected a few times. The chain employs TRBV10-3 and TRBJ1-2; TRBD1 might be the D (5 bases). V was shortened by 3 bases and J by 3 bases, with 17 bases between the two germline ends. Germline CDR1 ENHRY, CDR2 SYGVKD. The CDR3 has 16 residues. The chain's CDR3 is CAISDRGAGRDYGYTF. The CDR3 bases are TGTGCCATCAGTGACAGAGGAGCAGGGAGAGACTATGGCTACACCTTC.

Worth noting for this clonotype: At one boundary the junction diverges from the germline segment, which might be a read error. This chain uses TRBV7-2 with TRBJ1-5; possible D gene TRBD1, 5 bases. Germline assignment: CDR1 SGHTA and CDR2 FQGNSA. This CDR3 has 14 amino acids. CDR3 loop: CASSPDSGNQPQNF. The CDR3 nucleotides are TGTGCCAGCAGCCCAGACAGTGGCAATCAGCCCCAGAATTTT.

This clonotype has ten or more counts. The chain combines TRBV20-1 with TRBJ2-3; D is unresolved. The CDR3 totals 15 residues. The germline V gene has CDR1 DFQATT and CDR2 SNEGSKA (reference sequence). V lost 2 bases and J 2 bases, leaving 14 bases between the germline ends. The DNA of the CDR3 is TGCAGTGCTAGAAGGACGGAGATCTCCACAGATACGCAGTATTTT. Its translation is CSARRTEISTDTQYF.

This clonotype has ten or more counts. V gene TRBV4-2 combines with J gene TRBJ2-5; no reliable D call. Trimming took 0 bases from V and 5 from J, leaving 10 bases between them. Germline-derived CDR1 and CDR2 are LGHNA and YNFKEQ. The CDR3 loop spans 14 amino acids. The CDR3, as DNA: TGTGCCAGCAGCCAAGACGTAGGAAAGGAGACCCAGTACTTC. It specifies CASSQDVGKETQYF.

Many counts were recorded for this clonotype. This chain uses TRBV20-1 with TRBJ2-1, with 8 bases that match TRBD2. The CDR3 spans 17 residues. Looked up from germline, CDR1 is DFQATT and CDR2 is SNEGSKA (reference sequence). With V trimmed by 5 bases and J by 3 bases, 15 bases remained unmatched. The CDR3 is CSAGDSGAGRVYNEQFF. CDR3 bases: TGCAGTGCTGGGGATAGCGGGGCGGGACGAGTCTACAATGAGCAGTTCTTC.

This clonotype was seen ten or more times. The chain recombines TRBV28 with TRBJ2-5; 9 nucleotides align to TRBD2. The CDR3 length is 16 residues. V gave up 3 bases and J gave up 0 bases; unmatched junction bases: 5. Germline V lookup: CDR1 MDHEN, CDR2 SYDVKM. The CDR3 nucleotides are TGTGCCAGCAGTTTCGGGGCGGGGGGGTACCAAGAGACCCAGTACTTC. Translating gives CASSFGAGGYQETQYF.

This clonotype occurred many times. V is TRBV7-9 and J is TRBJ1-4, with D unclear. The J call may be in error: the DNA end matches TRBJ2-2 better. The CDR3 length is 12 residues. From germline, CDR1 is SEHNR and CDR2 FQNEAQ (reference sequence). The CDR3, as DNA: TGTGCCAGCAGCTTAACCCCGAGGGAGCTGTTTTTT. Protein sequence: CASSLTPRELFF.

This clonotype was counted many times. This chain uses TRBV20-1 with TRBJ2-1; D not certain. The length of the CDR3 is 11 residues. Germline assignment: CDR1 DFQATT and CDR2 SNEGSKA (reference sequence). V lost 1 base, J lost 8 bases, and 6 bases lay in between. CDR3 nucleotide sequence: TGCAGTGCTAGAGGTCTGTATGAGCAGTTCTTC. It specifies CSARGLYEQFF.